Listed below are T cell receptor beta chains from one sample, sequenced in a study of blood T cell repertoires in COVID-19. Clones were sequenced by immunoSEQ multiplex PCR, and TCRdb holds only the in-frame ones, with some missing. The table has roughly 400,000 clones, around 87% seen once. The sample consisted of peripheral blood. These TCRs come from a woman aged 60-75 years with COVID-19, enrolled during active disease. Each CDR3 is given with its conserved first and last residue. Each record gives: clone size, V gene, D gene, J gene, CDR3 DNA, CDR3 protein. D genes are given only for firm matches. Clone size is stated in some rows and not others, as once, few, many or a class when expanded.

abundance: NA; v_gene: TRBV15; d_gene: NA; j_gene: TRBJ2-6; CDR3nt: TGTGCCACCAGCAGACCCCTTGCGAGCTCTGGGGCCAACGTCCTGACTTTC; CDR3aa: CATSRPLASSGANVLTF
abundance: NA; v_gene: TRBV7-2; d_gene: TRBD2; j_gene: TRBJ2-1; CDR3nt: TGTGCCAGCAGCTTATCCCCGCGGGGGGGTAAGAATGAGCAGTTCTTC; CDR3aa: CASSLSPRGGKNEQFF
abundance: NA; v_gene: TRBV7-2; d_gene: TRBD2; j_gene: TRBJ2-1; CDR3nt: TGTGCCAGCAGTCGTAGCGGGGGGTTCTACAATGAGCAGTTCTTC; CDR3aa: CASSRSGGFYNEQFF
abundance: NA; v_gene: TRBV2; d_gene: TRBD1; j_gene: TRBJ2-2; CDR3nt: TGTGCCAGCAGTCTGACAGGGCCCGGGGCAACCGGGGAGCTGTTTTTT; CDR3aa: CASSLTGPGATGELFF
abundance: NA; v_gene: TRBV4-1; d_gene: NA; j_gene: TRBJ2-7; CDR3nt: TGCGCCAGCAGCCATTCCAGGGGCAGCTCCTACGAGCAGTACTTC; CDR3aa: CASSHSRGSSYEQYF
abundance: once; v_gene: TRBV11-3; d_gene: NA; j_gene: TRBJ2-7; CDR3nt: TGTGCCAGCAGCTTAGGCTCCCGGGCAGGGTGCGAGCAGTACTTC; CDR3aa: CASSLGSRAGCEQYF
abundance: NA; v_gene: TRBV28; d_gene: NA; j_gene: TRBJ1-1; CDR3nt: TGTGCCAGCAAGGTCCCCCAGGTGGTGAACACTGAAGCTTTCTTT; CDR3aa: CASKVPQVVNTEAFF
abundance: NA; v_gene: TRBV7-6; d_gene: TRBD1; j_gene: TRBJ2-3; CDR3nt: TGTGCCAGCACCCGATGGGACAGTAGCACAGATACGCAGTATTTT; CDR3aa: CASTRWDSSTDTQYF
abundance: NA; v_gene: TRBV5-5; d_gene: NA; j_gene: TRBJ2-3; CDR3nt: TGTGCCAGCAGGCCAACAGGGTCAGATACGCAGTATTTT; CDR3aa: CASRPTGSDTQYF
abundance: NA; v_gene: TRBV5-1; d_gene: TRBD1; j_gene: TRBJ2-2; CDR3nt: TGCGCCAGCAGCCCAACAGGGGCGAACACCGGGGAGCTGTTTTTT; CDR3aa: CASSPTGANTGELFF
abundance: NA; v_gene: TRBV25-1; d_gene: NA; j_gene: TRBJ1-3; CDR3nt: TGTGCCAGCAGTGATGCAGGTTTCTCTGGAAACACCATATATTTT; CDR3aa: CASSDAGFSGNTIYF
abundance: few; v_gene: TRBV27; d_gene: TRBD2; j_gene: TRBJ2-7; CDR3nt: TGTGCCAGCAGTTTATCACTAGCGGGGGATTACGCGAAGCAGTACTTC; CDR3aa: CASSLSLAGDYAKQYF
abundance: NA; v_gene: TRBV4-2; d_gene: TRBD2; j_gene: TRBJ2-3; CDR3nt: TGTGCCAGCAGCCAAGATGCCCTGGCGGGAGGGACTAATACGCAGTATTTT; CDR3aa: CASSQDALAGGTNTQYF
abundance: few; v_gene: TRBV9; d_gene: NA; j_gene: TRBJ1-1; CDR3nt: TGTGCCAGCAGCGCAACGGGACTCTTGAACACTGAAGCTTTCTTT; CDR3aa: CASSATGLLNTEAFF
abundance: NA; v_gene: TRBV7-3; d_gene: NA; j_gene: TRBJ2-1; CDR3nt: TGTGCCAGCAGCGCGACACGGGATACGGAGCAGTTCTTC; CDR3aa: CASSATRDTEQFF